This TCR beta chain was recorded in a study of vaccination and CD4 T cells after COVID-19. The overall study: Participants got two doses of BNT162b2 or mRNA-1273 vaccine. Researchers treated cells with overlapping spike peptides taken from SARS-CoV-2, HCoV-NL63, HCoV-OC43 and HCoV-229E.

Only a few counts were recorded for this clonotype. Its antigen is unidentified. Sample treatment: approximately nine-day PBMC culture with coronavirus spike peptide pools or control peptides (ViraFEST assay). At the Johns Hopkins FTIC core, DNA taken from cultured CD4+ T cells was sequenced by way of the Oncomine TCR Beta short-read assay. Investigators obtained genomic DNA by extraction from cultured CD4+ T cells. TCRdb re-analysed the PCR reads in MiXCR, keeping a single row per CDR3 protein. The table has around 8,500 distinct CDR3 sequences, about 21% seen once. The V segment lost 7 bases and the J segment 0 bases; nucleotides outside the gene matches: 1. This CDR3 is built from 13 residues. The germline V gene encodes CDR1 SGHRS and CDR2 YFSETQ.

The chain combines TRBV5-1 with TRBJ1-2; the match to TRBD1 covers 9 bases. The sequencing used CD4+ T cells from blood, cultured in vitro, collected after SARS-CoV-2 vaccination. The clonotype was recovered from a human donor who had recovered from COVID-19. The CDR3 is CASGDRANYGYTF. The CDR3 nucleotides read TGCGCCAGCGGGGACAGGGCTAACTATGGCTACACCTTC.